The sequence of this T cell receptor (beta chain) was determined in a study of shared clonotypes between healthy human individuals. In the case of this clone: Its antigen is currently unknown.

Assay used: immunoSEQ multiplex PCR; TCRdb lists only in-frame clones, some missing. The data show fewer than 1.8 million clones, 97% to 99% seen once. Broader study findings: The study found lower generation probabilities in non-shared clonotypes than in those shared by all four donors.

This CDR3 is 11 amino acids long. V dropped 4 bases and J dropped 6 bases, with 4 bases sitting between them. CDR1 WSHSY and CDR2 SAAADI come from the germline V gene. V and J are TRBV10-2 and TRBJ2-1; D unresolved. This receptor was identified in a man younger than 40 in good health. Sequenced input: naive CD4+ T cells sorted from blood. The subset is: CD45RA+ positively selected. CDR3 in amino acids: CASSVVNEQFF. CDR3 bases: TGCGCCAGCAGTGTAGTCAATGAGCAGTTCTTC.